This is a list of T cell receptor beta chains from one sample in a study of graft-versus-host responses after intestinal transplantation. The antigens of these receptors remain unknown. Repertoires were generated with immunoSEQ multiplex PCR, while TCRdb's copy carries only in-frame clones and drops some. The sample carries about 120,000 clones, just under 95% recorded once. The material was unstimulated CD4+ T cells sorted from spleen or lymph node cells, obtained before intestinal transplant. Receptors originate from a human donor who received an intestinal transplant. Each CDR3 is given with its conserved first and last residue. D genes are given only for firm matches. Clone sizes are given selectively: once, few, many, or a class where the clone is expanded.

D,size,V,J,DNA,CDR3
TRBD1,NA,TRBV5-1,TRBJ1-1,TGCGCCAGCAGCCCTCAGGGGGCTAAGGGTGAAGCTTTCTTT,CASSPQGAKGEAFF
NA,once,TRBV27,TRBJ2-5,TGTGCCAGCAGAGACAGGTTGGGCCTGCAAGAGACCCAGTACTTC,CASRDRLGLQETQYF
TRBD2,NA,TRBV6-5,TRBJ2-7,TGTGCCAGCAGTTCACTAGCGGGAGGGGCCTACGAGCAGTACTTC,CASSSLAGGAYEQYF
NA,NA,TRBV10-1,TRBJ2-7,TGCGCCACTTACCAGAGGAGAGTAGGAGACTACGAGCAGTACTTC,CATYQRRVGDYEQYF
TRBD1,NA,TRBV11-2,TRBJ2-7,TGTGCCAGCAGCTTTACCATGGGACAGGTCGCCTACGAGCAGTACTTC,CASSFTMGQVAYEQYF
NA,NA,TRBV11-1,TRBJ2-1,TGTGCCAGCAGCCCCCCCCTGGCGGACGAGCAGTTCTTC,CASSPPLADEQFF
NA,few,TRBV28,TRBJ1-2,TGTGCCAGCAGTTTGAGGGGTCCAGGGTCGAACTATGGCTACACCTTC,CASSLRGPGSNYGYTF
NA,NA,TRBV7-9,TRBJ1-5,TGTGCCAGCAGCCCAGCAGGGGAGTCGGTCAATCAGCCCCAGCATTTT,CASSPAGESVNQPQHF
NA,NA,TRBV19,TRBJ1-5,TGTGCCAGTAGGGTCGATGGTAAGAGCAATCAGCCCCAGCATTTT,CASRVDGKSNQPQHF
TRBD1,NA,TRBV5-1,TRBJ1-1,TGCGCCAGCAGCCGACAGGGGGCGACGGGCACTGAAGCTTTCTTT,CASSRQGATGTEAFF
NA,NA,TRBV10-3,TRBJ2-2,TGTGCCGTCCGAGGGGAGGGGGCGGTCACCGGGGAGCTGTTTTTT,CAVRGEGAVTGELFF
NA,NA,TRBV11-2,TRBJ2-7,TGTGCCAGCAGCTTAGTTCAGGCGAACTCCTACGAGCAGTACTTC,CASSLVQANSYEQYF
TRBD1,NA,TRBV6-1,TRBJ1-4,TGTGCCAGCAGTGAATGGGACAGACAGAATGAAAAACTGTTTTTT,CASSEWDRQNEKLFF
TRBD2,NA,TRBV2,TRBJ2-3,TGTGCCAGCAGTGAAGCGGAGGGACTAGGTACGCAGTATTTT,CASSEAEGLGTQYF
NA,NA,TRBV11-1,TRBJ2-3,TGTGCCAGCAGCGCGACCCGTTTCACAGATACGCAGTATTTT,CASSATRFTDTQYF